The 8 T cell receptor beta chains presented below share a single source sample, sequenced in a study of blood T cells in healthy people across ages. With a J-beta primer mix and a sample-barcoded 5' primer, a second PCR ran roughly 6 to 11 cycles. TCRdb independently ran MiXCR on the 5' RACE reads; one entry per CDR3 protein. This repertoire shows 790,000 or so distinct CDR3 sequences, around half found once; its top ten account for roughly 20%. The sequenced sample was blood. The receptors originated from a man aged 80 or over in good health.

This clonotype was seen ten or more times. The V call is TRBV29-1, the J call TRBJ2-5; D possibly corresponds to TRBD1 (6 bases). This CDR3 is built from 13 residues. V was cut by 0 bases and J by 5 bases, with 10 bases left in between. Germline V lookup: CDR1 SQVTM, CDR2 ANQGSEA. The CDR3 here is CSVEEGAGETQYF. The CDR3 nucleotides are TGCAGCGTTGAAGAGGGGGCTGGTGAGACCCAGTACTTC.

This clonotype has a count of ten or more. The gene calls are TRBV20-1 and TRBJ2-5; D gene ambiguous. CDR3 length: 15 residues. CDR1 and CDR2 from the germline V gene are DFQATT and SNEGSKA (reference sequence). V lost 0 bases, J lost 2 bases, and 13 bases lay in between. The DNA of the CDR3 is TGCAGTGCTAGAGAGGGCGGACGACGACAAGAGACCCAGTACTTC. Translation gives CSAREGGRRQETQYF.

The chain is built from TRBV7-2 and TRBJ2-5, with unresolved D. Trimming removed 5 bases from V and 5 bases from J, with 15 bases in between. The CDR3 consists of 14 residues. In germline, CDR1 is SGHTA, CDR2 FQGNSA. CDR3 amino acids: CASSRSTPGETQYF. The CDR3 region has the DNA TGTGCCAGCAGCCGTAGTACACCCGGGGAGACCCAGTACTTC.

The chain has TRBV20-1 and TRBJ2-5, with D possibly called TRBD1 or TRBD2 (5 bases each). CDR1 DFQATT and CDR2 SNEGSKA come from the germline V gene (reference sequence). The CDR3 spans 15 residues. Between the trimmed V and J ends, which lost 6 bases and 2 bases, there was a span of 19 bases. The CDR3: CSAFNRGGSQETQYF. The CDR3 nucleotides read TGCAGTGCGTTTAATCGGGGCGGGTCACAAGAGACCCAGTACTTC.

This clonotype has a handful of counts. One end of the junction is discordant with germline, which a read error may explain. The chain combines TRBV4-1 with TRBJ2-1; D may be TRBD2 (5 bases). Germline V gene lookup returns CDR1 MGHRA and CDR2 YSYEKL. The CDR3 has 19 amino acids. CDR3 loop: CASSQAGQAGFSSYNEQFF. The CDR3 region has the DNA TGTGCCAGCAGCCAAGCTGGGCAGGCGGGCTTTAGCTCCTACAATGAGCAGTTCTTC.

The table lists this clonotype with many counts. The V gene is TRBV3-1, the J gene TRBJ2-3; D gene unclear. Trimming removed 8 bases at V and 4 bases at J, with 16 bases between. The germline V gene encodes CDR1 LGHDT and CDR2 YNNKEL (reference sequence). The CDR3 totals 14 residues. The CDR3 coding sequence is TGTGCCAGCGGCGAAGGTGGAGTTTCAGATACGCAGTATTTT. This sequence encodes CASGEGGVSDTQYF.

The chain employs TRBV10-3 and TRBJ2-7; tentative D call: TRBD1 (7 bases). Trimming took 2 bases from V and 7 from J, leaving 18 bases between them. The CDR3 length is 15 residues. Germline-derived CDR1 and CDR2 are ENHRY and SYGVKD. The CDR3 spells CAISEIPGPGGEQYF. CDR3 in DNA: TGTGCCATCAGTGAGATTCCAGGCCCAGGGGGGGAGCAGTACTTC.

J is TRBJ2-1 and V is TRBV5-1, with unresolved D. Germline CDR1 SGHRS, CDR2 YFSETQ. The CDR3 covers 14 residues. V dropped 4 bases and J dropped 7 bases, with 15 bases sitting between them. The CDR3 reads CASSPRDVPNEQFF. In DNA, the CDR3 is TGCGCCAGCAGCCCCCGCGACGTCCCAAATGAGCAGTTCTTC.